What follows are 12 T cell receptor beta chains derived from one specimen sequenced in a study of blood T cell repertoires in COVID-19 (dated by TCRdb to 2019 to 2021). Receptor libraries were prepared by the immunoSEQ multiplex PCR assay. TCRdb provides this immuneACCESS table in a form limited to in-frame rearrangements. Some clones are lacking; in checked studies, under half of them reflect an unresolved V gene, and why the rest are absent is not known. This sample lists approximately 400,000 clones; roughly 88% were detected once. The ten biggest clones cover around an eighth of the sample. Specimen: peripheral blood. The receptors stem from a woman in her forties or fifties with COVID-19, enrolled during active disease.

V usage is TRBV10-3 and J usage is TRBJ1-1; the D gene is possibly TRBD1 (6 bases). This CDR3 has 13 residues. The V gene lost 10 bases and the J gene lost 1 base, with 13 bases spanning the gap. Germline V lookup: CDR1 ENHRY, CDR2 SYGVKD. The CDR3 DNA sequence: TGTGCCACCCAGGGACACACGAACACTGAAGCTTTCTTT. Translating it yields CATQGHTNTEAFF.

In nucleotides, the CDR3 is TGTGCCAGCAGCCGGGGAGGGGACACTGAAGCTTTCTTT. It encodes CASSRGGDTEAFF. This chain connects TRBV4-2 to TRBJ1-1, with TRBD1 as a possible D gene (5 bases). V was trimmed by 4 bases and J by 3 bases, leaving 9 bases between them. Germline CDR1 reads LGHNA; CDR2 reads YNFKEQ. This CDR3 is built from 13 residues.

V and J are TRBV19 and TRBJ1-5, with a weak D call TRBD1 (6 bases). The CDR3 sequence is 16 residues long. The germline V and J ends were trimmed by 3 bases and 6 bases, with 18 bases remaining between them. Germline V gene sequence: CDR1 LNHDA, CDR2 SQIVND (reference sequence). CDR3 sequence: CASSILAGVDGQPQHF. The CDR3, as DNA: TGTGCCAGTAGTATTCTCGCAGGGGTAGATGGTCAGCCCCAGCATTTT. The whole variable domain, filled in from reference TRBV19 and TRBJ1-5, reads DGGITQSPKYLFRKEGQNVTLSCEQNLNHDAMYWYRQDPGQGLRLIYYSQIVNDFQKGDIAEGYSVSREKKESFPLTVTSAQKNPTAFYLCASSILAGVDGQPQHFGDGTRLSIL.

About this clone itself: The same CDR3 arises from other DNA sequences in this sample as well. The chain combines TRBV10-3 with TRBJ1-1; D gene unclear. Germline V gives CDR1 ENHRY, CDR2 SYGVKD. V was trimmed by 0 bases and J by 5 bases, leaving 10 bases between them. The CDR3 runs 14 residues. As DNA, the CDR3 is TGTGCCATCAGTGAGTCCGCAGGAAGGACTGAAGCTTTCTTT. This translates into CAISESAGRTEAFF.

The V and J genes are TRBV19 and TRBJ1-5; tentatively, D is TRBD1 (6 bases). The CDR3 covers 13 residues. Germline V CDR1 and CDR2: LNHDA, SQIVND (reference sequence). Trimming cost V 6 bases and J 6 bases, with 12 bases left between them. This CDR3 is CASSPDSSQPQHF. The CDR3 nucleotides read TGTGCCAGTAGCCCGGACAGCTCTCAGCCCCAGCATTTT.

The V call is TRBV5-6, the J call TRBJ1-1; weak D call: TRBD1 (6 bases). There are 13 residues in the CDR3. CDR1 is SGHDT and CDR2 is YYEEEE in the germline V gene. With 0 bases removed from V and 8 bases from J, the gap between germline ends came to 11 bases. The CDR3 DNA reads TGTGCCAGCAGCTTGGTGTTGGGGACAGAAGCTTTCTTT. Translation: CASSLVLGTEAFF.

The chain couples TRBV6-5 to TRBJ2-5, with TRBD1 matching 11 bases. The CDR3 has 15 residues. V lost 4 bases and J lost 4; bases outside the gene matches: 5. The germline gives CDR1 MNHEY, CDR2 SVGAGI. The CDR3 loop is CASSLDRGLRETQYF. For the CDR3, the DNA is TGTGCCAGCAGTTTGGACAGGGGGCTACGAGAGACCCAGTACTTC.

This chain connects TRBV7-9 to TRBJ1-1; D is ambiguous. Germline CDR1 reads SEHNR; CDR2 reads FQNEAQ (reference sequence). V lost 4 bases and J lost 7, with 16 bases in between. The CDR3 runs 14 residues. The CDR3 loop is CASSSGRESYEAFF. Here the CDR3 DNA reads TGTGCCAGCAGCTCTGGGAGGGAGTCATATGAAGCTTTCTTT.

V is TRBV9 and J is TRBJ1-2; D is possibly TRBD1 (5 bases). Looked up from germline, CDR1 is SGDLS and CDR2 is YYNGEE. The ends were cut back, 5 bases at V and 7 bases at J, with 15 bases in the middle. The CDR3 covers 13 residues. The CDR3 spells CASRRGPFGGYTF. The CDR3 nucleotides read TGTGCCAGCAGGCGGGGCCCCTTCGGTGGCTACACCTTC.

The chain has TRBV19 and TRBJ1-5; TRBD1 matches 7 bases. Germline loops: CDR1 LNHDA, CDR2 SQIVND (reference sequence). Losses at the gene ends were 1 base for V and 7 bases for J; bases not matched to a gene: 7. CDR3 length equals 15 residues. DNA of the CDR3: TGTGCCAGTAGTATAGGGAAGGGGGCGGGACAGCCCCAGCATTTT. Protein: CASSIGKGAGQPQHF. The full variable domain, in which reference TRBV19 and TRBJ1-5 provide the parts outside the CDR3, is DGGITQSPKYLFRKEGQNVTLSCEQNLNHDAMYWYRQDPGQGLRLIYYSQIVNDFQKGDIAEGYSVSREKKESFPLTVTSAQKNPTAFYLCASSIGKGAGQPQHFGDGTRLSIL.

This chain uses TRBV5-6 with TRBJ2-3; 7 nucleotides match TRBD1. V shed 4 bases and J 4 bases; nucleotides not matched to a gene: 9. The CDR3 totals 15 residues. Germline V gene sequence: CDR1 SGHDT, CDR2 YYEEEE. The chain's CDR3 is CASSPEGTESDTQYF. DNA for the CDR3: TGTGCCAGCAGCCCAGAGGGGACAGAGTCAGATACGCAGTATTTT. Drawing the rest from reference TRBV5-6 and TRBJ2-3, the complete variable domain is DAGVTQSPTHLIKTRGQQVTLRCSPKSGHDTVSWYQQALGQGPQFIFQYYEEEERQRGNFPDRFSGHQFPNYSSELNVNALLLGDSALYLCASSPEGTESDTQYFGPGTRLTVL.

The genes are TRBV5-1 and TRBJ2-6; D is ambiguous. Germline loops: CDR1 SGHRS, CDR2 YFSETQ. V shed 3 bases and J shed 2 bases, with 9 bases lying between them. This CDR3 spans 15 amino acids. This chain's CDR3 is CASSSFDTGANVLTF. The CDR3 DNA reads TGCGCCAGCAGCTCTTTCGACACTGGGGCCAACGTCCTGACTTTC.